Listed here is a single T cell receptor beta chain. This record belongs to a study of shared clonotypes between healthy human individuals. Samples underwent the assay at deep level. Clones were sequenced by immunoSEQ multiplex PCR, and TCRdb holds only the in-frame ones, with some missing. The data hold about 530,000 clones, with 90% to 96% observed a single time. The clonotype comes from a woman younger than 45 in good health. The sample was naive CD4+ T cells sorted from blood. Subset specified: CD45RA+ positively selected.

In DNA form, the CDR3 reads TGCAGCGCCCGGGAGTTCAGCGGGGGATCCTACGAGCAGTACTTC. Residues: CSAREFSGGSYEQYF. The V gene is TRBV29-1, the J gene TRBJ2-7; 8 bases align to TRBD2. This CDR3 comprises 15 residues. Germline V lookup: CDR1 SQVTM, CDR2 ANQGSEA. Trimming cost V 7 bases and J 1 base; bases outside gene matches: 12.